This T cell receptor beta chain is drawn from a study of cytomegalovirus exposure and HLA in healthy donors (dated by TCRdb to about 2017). About the investigation overall: An earlier analysis of some 620 of the donors reported 276 Gb of sequence data and some 110 million unique TCR beta sequences obtained from around 180 million T cells. The number of donors typed differed by locus, with roughly 629-640 for A, B, C, DRB1 and DQB1, around 500 for DQA1, 606 for DPA1, and some 470 for DPB1. Of the 300 to 450 genotyped donors, approximately 82% fell in the genetic ancestry cluster associated with self-reported Caucasian donors. Approximately 300 gigabases of sequencing data and roughly 81 million unique TCR sequences made up an early release that covered several hundred HLA-typed donors. Roughly 5 DR-DQ haplotypes were treated as single units for association and clustering because of strong linkage in the cohort. The study used immunosequencing to profile the T cell repertoires of 670 or so subjects and linked those repertoires to cytomegalovirus serostatus. Along with the roughly 670-subject first cohort, a separate validation cohort of some 130 different subjects was used. The aim of the study was to test whether cataloging public T cell receptors could identify signatures of past pathogen exposure. An earlier analysis of some 500 of the donors used high-throughput TCR beta sequencing to judge whether each TCR beta V gene segment behaved as functional or pseudogenic. All discovery cohort repertoires had been generated using a single sequencing platform. Donor age, sex, ethnicity and CMV serostatus were compiled alongside the repertoire data. To predict cytomegalovirus infection status, the study brought together high-throughput TCR immunosequencing, statistical association of individual TCRs with disease status, and machine learning. A later analysis re-examined previously published TCR beta repertoires from several hundred donors and added high-resolution HLA genotyping to investigate patterns of TCR occurrence. Class I and class II HLA loci were covered by the typing at four-digit resolution. Rather than using new phenotypic data, the later analysis identified candidate immune exposures from TCR beta sequences and from how often those sequences occurred across donors. A later genetic analysis took genome-wide SNP genotypes for about 55% of the 666 donors and used that subset as a discovery cohort. Among roughly 370 genotyped donors of the cohort, an average of approximately 250,000 unique TCR beta nucleotide sequences were sequenced per donor, around 20% of them non-productive.

As to this clone: Its antigen has not been determined. No quality values exist for individual bases; no much larger clone is one base distant.

Overall results and qualifications from the work: Correlated functional status among segregating V segments might be attributable to linkage disequilibrium, but an unknown experimental factor could not be ruled out. In a later analysis, HLA-associated TCR beta chains showed more clonal expansion and lower generation probabilities than non-associated chains that were equally common. A later analysis found that TCR association rates varied across HLA loci, with DRB1 alleles showing the most associated TCRs and HLA-C alleles the fewest. For the cohort, immune exposure information was limited to CMV serostatus. A later analysis reported that several top co-occurrence clusters appeared linked to parvovirus B19, influenza, CMV and Epstein-Barr virus. An association between a missense DCLRE1C variant and V-gene and J-gene trimming of TCR beta chains was found in a later genetic analysis and replicated in an independent cohort. A later analysis found that most CMV-associated TCR beta chains appeared HLA-restricted, with HLA associations seemingly driven largely by CMV exposure. The study gave a list of 150 to 200 TCR beta chains associated with cytomegalovirus. Some IMGT-functional V segments, including TRBV6-2 and TRBV6-3, could not be distinguished by the 87-base-pair reads and were therefore excluded. Assigning TCR associations to individual alleles was difficult when HLA alleles, especially DR and DQ, strongly co-occurred. The authors suggested that the approach could potentially be generalized to other disease states and immunological phenotypes. In a later genetic analysis, fewer N-insertions in productive TCRs were reported among donors in an Asian-associated ancestry cluster than the 666-donor mean. Most TCR sequences were observed very rarely across donors, whereas some public TCRs were present in many individuals. The earlier analysis of about 600 of the donors excluded roughly 16 rarely observed V segments, including chromosome 9 orphons, because counts were too low. A cluster of highly shared sequence variants was judged likely to represent a technical artifact of the sequencing pipeline. An earlier analysis of around 600 of the donors showed that most TCR beta V segments appeared in productive rearrangements either about 90% or about 30% of the time, which broadly matched IMGT annotations. A few of the identified cytomegalovirus-associated TCR beta chains were confirmed in vitro to be specific for cytomegalovirus antigens. Only TCR beta chains were sequenced in this cohort, and the absence of alpha or paired-chain data limited detectable features. In a later analysis, over 15,000 TCR beta sequences were associated with specific HLA alleles at a false discovery rate of 0.05. A further reported finding was that TCR beta sequences accurately predicted the HLA-A and HLA-B alleles for most subjects in the first cohort. Because HLA typing was unavailable for some donors at each locus, only the typed subset was used in association tests. Presence/absence analyses assumed roughly uniform sequencing depth across donors, an assumption that may not hold. In both the original and validation cohorts, the classifier was reported to diagnose cytomegalovirus status with high specificity and sensitivity.

CDR1 and CDR2, looked up from the germline V gene (reference sequence), are WNHNN and SYGVQD. After removal of 0 bases from V and 0 bases from J, the junction retains 9 bases not matched to a gene. The CDR3, from cysteine to phenylalanine, totals 19 residues. The only DNA kept is the CDR3, 57 bases in frame from the first base. The cohort comprised 550 to 700 healthy bone marrow donors. At the time of sampling, every cohort member was nominally healthy, though immune exposures that went unrecorded were likely present. The donor was CMV seropositive and was included in the group of around 300 seropositive cohort members. A peripheral blood sample was provided by each donor, and peripheral blood mononuclear cells were used for TCR beta sequencing. The Qiagen DNeasy Blood Extraction Kit was used to extract genomic DNA from the blood cell samples. The library relied on the immunoSEQ multiplex PCR assay. For the multiplex PCR, a mixture combining 60 forward primers for TCR Vbeta segments and 13 reverse primers for TCR Jbeta segments was used. The CDR3 region of rearranged TCR beta genes was amplified from genomic DNA with a multiplex PCR assay. The amplified TCR beta libraries were sequenced on the Illumina HiSeq System as 87-base-pair reads. The paper's data handling went like this. In a later analysis, some 80 million unique TCR beta chains were counted across the 690 or so repertoires, and roughly 11 million of these chains were shared by at least two donors. A nearest-neighbor algorithm error-corrected the raw reads and collapsed the reads into unique sequences, merging closely related sequences to remove PCR and sequencing errors. CDR3 sequences were aligned to IMGT reference sequences to assign V, D and J gene segments. For a sequence to be retained, a match of at least six nucleotides to both a V gene segment and a J gene segment was required. Rearrangements were classified as productive when the CDR3 lacked stop codons and remained in frame with V and J, and all other rearrangements were classified as non-productive. Following IMGT convention, CDR3 was defined as the stretch from the second conserved V-encoded cysteine to the conserved J-encoded phenylalanine. In an earlier analysis of some 550 of the donors, sequences lacking an unambiguous match to a single V gene segment were excluded. An earlier analysis of 550 to 650 of the donors classified V segments as functional when productive rearrangements were above 56.7% and as segregating when the standard deviation between donors was above 5%. A statistical classification framework was developed to diagnose cytomegalovirus status using the catalog of TCR beta chain sequences. In a later analysis, V and J genes were assigned by comparing TCR nucleotide sequences against IMGT/GENE-DB human TR gene sequences. The TCRdist pipeline was used in a later analysis to assign CDR3 sequences and most-parsimonious VDJ recombination scenarios. In a later analysis, every TCR beta chain was defined by the combination of its CDR3 amino acid sequence and its V-gene family, and reads without a unique V-gene family were dropped. A later analysis removed nearly 600 highly shared, low-generation-probability nucleotide sequences to deal with suspected cross-contamination and a sequencing artifact. In a later analysis, a clonal expansion index for each public chain was calculated from normalized within-repertoire ranks of inferred template counts. In a later analysis, generation probabilities were computed using a VDJ recombination model fitted to out-of-frame rearrangements, and the results were checked against IGoR. Hypergeometric tests were used in a later analysis to score TCR-TCR, TCR-HLA and TCR-CMV co-occurrence, with a repertoire-size bias correction applied to the TCR pairs. A later analysis estimated false discovery rates by permuting HLA or CMV assignments 20 times. In a later analysis, co-occurring TCRs were grouped using DBSCAN, with TCRdist sequence similarity added in when clustering inside HLA-allele-positive subsets. Co-occurrence clustering excluded repertoires with fewer than 30,000 or more than 120,000 public chains, plus five with anomalous nucleotide sharing. TCRdb re-hosts the immuneACCESS table, in-frame sequences only. Its copies lack some clones; in the studies checked, an unresolved V gene accounts for under half of them, and the cause for the rest is not known. That table gives V, J and clone size, and the DNA gave D and trimming. The sample table lists about 130,000 clones, about 80% of them with a count of one. The ten top clones hold roughly a tenth of the sample.

This TCR was sampled from a young man in good health and CMV-seropositive. Sequenced input: PBMCs. Here the chain combines TRBV10-1 and TRBJ2-3, and TRBD2 aligns with 10 junction nucleotides. The sequence in DNA is TGCGCCAGCAGTGAGTCTACGACACTAGCGGGATTAAGCACAGATACGCAGTATTTT. This translates into CASSESTTLAGLSTDTQYF.